These 21 T cell receptor beta chains share one sample of origin, sequenced in a study of control samples from healthy donors and cancer patients. Profiling relied on immunoSEQ multiplex PCR, and the TCRdb table lists in-frame clones only, not all of them. The sample contains roughly 30,000 clones, around nine tenths of which appear only once. The sample was PBMCs. The receptors were gathered from a woman in her 40s with lung cancer.

The V gene is TRBV5-5, the J gene TRBJ2-5; either TRBD1 or TRBD2 may supply D (6 bases each). Germline V gives CDR1 SGHKS, CDR2 YYEKEE (reference sequence). The length of the CDR3 is 14 residues. Trimming took off 5 bases at V and 5 bases at J, with 16 bases between the two ends. The DNA for the CDR3 is TGTGCCAGCAGTTGGGGGGCCCTTCAGGAGACCCAGTACTTC. It codes for CASSWGALQETQYF.

The V call is TRBV7-9, the J call TRBJ2-7, with 9 bases that match TRBD1. The trim removed 3 bases at V and 7 bases at J, leaving 13 bases unmatched. CDR3 length: 16 amino acids. Per germline, CDR1 SEHNR and CDR2 FQNEAQ (reference sequence). DNA for the CDR3: TGTGCCAGCAGCTTTGGCGGACAGGGGACGTTTGAGGAGCAGTACTTC. As protein: CASSFGGQGTFEEQYF.

The chain has TRBV5-1 and TRBJ2-3, with D perhaps TRBD1 or TRBD2 (6 bases each). The germline V gene has CDR1 SGHRS and CDR2 YFSETQ. The CDR3 totals 14 residues. V was shortened by 0 bases and J by 4 bases, with 9 bases between the two germline ends. CDR3 DNA: TGCGCCAGCAGCTTGGAGGGGGGTCCAGATACGCAGTATTTT. It encodes CASSLEGGPDTQYF.

The gene calls are TRBV28 and TRBJ2-7; either TRBD1 or TRBD2 may fit D (5 bases each). V was clipped by 5 bases and J by 2 bases, with 13 bases between them. The CDR3 has 14 residues. The germline gives CDR1 MDHEN, CDR2 SYDVKM. CDR3 in amino acids: CASSPGRIPYEQYF. CDR3 in DNA: TGTGCCAGCAGTCCGGGACGGATTCCCTACGAGCAGTACTTC. The full variable domain, with the rest looked up from reference TRBV28 and TRBJ2-7, is DVKVTQSSRYLVKRTGEKVFLECVQDMDHENMFWYRQDPGLGLRLIYFSYDVKMKEKGDIPEGYSVSREKKERFSLILESASTNQTSMYLCASSPGRIPYEQYFGPGTRLTVT.

V gene TRBV21-1 combines with J gene TRBJ2-5. TRBV21-1 is given as a pseudogene. The CDR3 length is 16 residues. CDR3 loop: CASSKKGIDTEETQYF. CDR3 coding DNA: TGTGCCAGCAGCAAAAAGGGAATAGACACCGAAGAGACCCAGTACTTC.

The chain links TRBV24-1 to TRBJ1-2, with 8 bases lining up with TRBD1. The V and J ends lost 4 bases and 6 bases, in that order; junction bases with no gene match: 18. Germline-derived CDR1 and CDR2 are KGHDR and SFDVKD. The CDR3 runs to 18 residues. CDR3 sequence: CATSDHSVSSGGWNGYTF. The DNA for the CDR3 is TGTGCCACCAGTGACCACTCCGTCAGCTCAGGGGGCTGGAATGGCTACACCTTC.

The CDR3 sequence: CASSLPGYEQYF. For the CDR3, the DNA is TGCGCCAGCAGCTTGCCGGGGTACGAGCAGTACTTC. This chain uses TRBV5-1 with TRBJ2-7; a weak D match, TRBD2 (5 bases). Trimming took off 1 base at V and 4 bases at J, with 6 bases between the two ends. Per germline, CDR1 SGHRS and CDR2 YFSETQ. This CDR3 has 12 amino acids.

The V and J genes are TRBV15 and TRBJ1-5, with D possibly TRBD1 on 5 matching bases. CDR1 is LNHNV, CDR2 YYDKDF, per germline (reference sequence). V dropped 0 bases and J dropped 7 bases, with 16 bases sitting between them. The CDR3 runs 16 residues. CDR3 region: CATSRDAVRGEQPQHF. CDR3 bases: TGTGCCACCAGCAGAGATGCGGTTAGGGGAGAGCAGCCCCAGCATTTT.

This clone showed up just a few times. The rearrangement uses TRBV4-2 and TRBJ2-5; 8 positions agree with TRBD2. The J segment lost 1 base and the V segment lost 0 bases, leaving 1 base of the junction unmatched. This CDR3 contains 15 residues. CDR1 LGHNA and CDR2 YNFKEQ come from the germline V gene. CDR3 DNA sequence: TGTGCCAGCAGCCAAGATCGGGGGGGCCAAGAGACCCAGTACTTC. It translates to CASSQDRGGQETQYF.

V is TRBV15 and J is TRBJ1-6, with TRBD1 as a possible D gene (5 bases). V was shortened by 5 bases and J by 6 bases, with 14 bases between the two germline ends. The CDR3 is 15 residues long. Germline CDR1 and CDR2: LNHNV and YYDKDF (reference sequence). In DNA, the CDR3 is TGTGCCACCAGCCCGGGACGGGGGTTTAATTCACCCCTCCACTTT. It specifies CATSPGRGFNSPLHF.

The J gene is TRBJ1-1, the V gene TRBV5-1; D possibly corresponds to TRBD1 (5 bases). The CDR3 has 14 amino acids. Germline-derived CDR1 and CDR2 are SGHRS and YFSETQ. V was shortened by 5 bases and J by 2 bases, with 13 bases between the two germline ends. The CDR3 DNA reads as TGCGCCAGCAGACCCGACAGTATAAACACTGAAGCTTTCTTT. It is translated as CASRPDSINTEAFF.

This chain connects TRBV3-1 (or the pseudogene TRBV3-2) to TRBJ1-2, with no clear D. The germline V gene has CDR1 LGHDT and CDR2 YNNKEL (reference sequence). The CDR3 has 12 amino acids. The V gene lost 0 bases and the J gene lost 5 bases, with 4 bases spanning the gap. The CDR3 nucleotides are TGTGCCAGCAGCCAAGATCGGTATGGCTACACCTTC. As protein: CASSQDRYGYTF.

The chain joins TRBV2 to TRBJ1-1; possible D gene TRBD1, 5 bases. Trimming shortened V by 4 bases and J by 1 base, and 13 bases separated the two germline ends. This CDR3 is 15 amino acids long. CDR1 is SNHLY and CDR2 is FYNNEI in the germline V gene. CDR3 amino acids: CASSARQTKNTEAFF. CDR3 nucleotide sequence: TGTGCCAGCAGTGCCCGACAGACGAAGAACACTGAAGCTTTCTTT.

The V gene is TRBV20-1, the J gene TRBJ2-3; D unclear. V lost 6 bases and J lost 8, with 12 bases in between. The CDR3 length is 11 residues. Germline CDR1 DFQATT, CDR2 SNEGSKA (reference sequence). The DNA of the CDR3 is TGCAGTGCCCCCGGGCAAAGTACGCAGTATTTT. This codes for CSAPGQSTQYF.

The gene calls are TRBV3-1 (or the pseudogene TRBV3-2) and TRBJ1-4, with no clear D. V lost 1 base and J 13 bases, leaving 13 bases between the germline ends. In germline, CDR1 is LGHDT, CDR2 YNNKEL (reference sequence). The CDR3 loop spans 13 amino acids. The CDR3 bases are TGTGCCAGCAGCCAAGGGCCCGAATTAGGACTGTTTTTT. Encoded protein: CASSQGPELGLFF.

The V gene is TRBV7-9, the J gene TRBJ1-3; TRBD1 might be the D (6 bases). The germline V and J ends were trimmed by 7 bases and 2 bases, with 12 bases remaining between them. This CDR3 is built from 14 residues. Looked up from germline, CDR1 is SEHNR and CDR2 is FQNEAQ (reference sequence). This CDR3 reads CASTSQGTGNTIYF. The CDR3 DNA reads TGTGCCAGCACGTCTCAGGGGACTGGAAACACCATATATTTT.

This chain uses TRBV30 with TRBJ1-1, with D maybe TRBD1 (6 bases). The CDR3 loop spans 11 amino acids. Between the trimmed V and J ends, which lost 3 bases and 4 bases, there was a span of 6 bases. CDR1 GTSNPN and CDR2 SVGIG come from the germline V gene (reference sequence). For the CDR3, the DNA is TGTGCCTGGAGCAGGGGCACTGAAGCTTTCTTT. It translates to CAWSRGTEAFF.

The chain couples TRBV7-2 to TRBJ1-5; TRBD1 aligns across 7 bases. Germline V lookup: CDR1 SGHTA, CDR2 FQGNSA. The CDR3 is 16 residues long. Trimming took 8 bases from V and 1 from J; bases not matched to a gene: 11. The CDR3 sequence is CASSPSRGYSNQPQHF. In nucleotides, the CDR3 is TGTGCCAGCTCGCCGAGCAGGGGGTACAGCAATCAGCCCCAGCATTTT.

The genes are TRBV7-9 and TRBJ1-1; D uncertain. The CDR3 runs to 13 residues. Germline values: CDR1 SEHNR, CDR2 FQNEAQ (reference sequence). V lost 3 bases to trimming and J lost 1 base, with 6 bases between them. This CDR3 is CASSFESNTEAFF. Here the CDR3 DNA reads TGTGCCAGCAGCTTTGAATCGAACACTGAAGCTTTCTTT. Variable domain in full (rest from reference TRBV7-9 and TRBJ1-1): DTGVSQNPRHKITKRGQNVTFRCDPISEHNRLYWYRQTLGQGPEFLTYFQNEAQLEKSRLLSDRFSAERPKGSFSTLEIQRTEQGDSAMYLCASSFESNTEAFFGQGTRLTVV.

The J gene is TRBJ1-5, the V gene TRBV2; D gene unclear. The germline V gene has CDR1 SNHLY and CDR2 FYNNEI. V lost 7 bases and J 3 bases, leaving 7 bases between the germline ends. This CDR3 has 12 amino acids. The CDR3 DNA sequence: TGTGCCAGCATGGTCCCCAATCAGCCCCAGCATTTT. It translates to CASMVPNQPQHF.

The CDR3: CASSTGTGDGAFF. CDR3 sequence (DNA): TGTGCCAGCAGTACCGGGACAGGGGACGGAGCTTTCTTT. The chain uses TRBV12-3 or TRBV12-4 and TRBJ1-1; 10 nucleotides agree with TRBD1. The CDR3 has 13 residues. Trimming cost V 5 bases and J 10 bases; bases outside gene matches: 7.